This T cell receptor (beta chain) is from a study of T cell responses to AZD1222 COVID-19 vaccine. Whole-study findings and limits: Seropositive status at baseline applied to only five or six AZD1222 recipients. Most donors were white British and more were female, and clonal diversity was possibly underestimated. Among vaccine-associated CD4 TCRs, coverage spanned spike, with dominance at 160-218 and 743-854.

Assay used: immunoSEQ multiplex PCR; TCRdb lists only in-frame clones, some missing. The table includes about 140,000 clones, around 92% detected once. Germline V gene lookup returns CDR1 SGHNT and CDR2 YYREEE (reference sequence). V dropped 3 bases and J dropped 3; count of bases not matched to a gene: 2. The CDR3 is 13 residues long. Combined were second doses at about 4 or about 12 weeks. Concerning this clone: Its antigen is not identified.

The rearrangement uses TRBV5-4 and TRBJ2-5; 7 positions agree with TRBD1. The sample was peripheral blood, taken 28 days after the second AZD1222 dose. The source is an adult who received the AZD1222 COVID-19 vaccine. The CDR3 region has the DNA TGTGCCAGCAGCTCGGGACAGAAAGAGACCCAGTACTTC. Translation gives CASSSGQKETQYF.